This T cell receptor beta chain emerged from a study of T cells in Graves' hyperthyroidism and ophthalmopathy. Study-wide results and limits: Ophthalmopathy onset followed model prediction by a median around six months.

Hyperthyroidism, newly diagnosed and lasting under 2 months, affected patients aged 18 to 65. The CDR3 sequence is 14 residues long. V shed 8 bases and J 5 bases; nucleotides not matched to a gene: 6. Germline loops: CDR1 GTSNPN, CDR2 SVGIG (reference sequence). This clonotype appeared many times. Its matching antigen is unknown. RNA transcripts gave rise to amplified TCR beta CDR3 regions. A set of HTBI primers served as the primers for a first-round RT-PCR of the TCR CDR3. In TCRdb, the multiplex PCR reads were re-called with MiXCR into one record per CDR3 protein. The sample contains approximately 300,000 distinct CDR3 sequences, roughly 17% of which appear only once.

The chain has TRBV30 and TRBJ2-5, with TRBD2 matching over 15 bases. The TCR was taken from a man aged 30 to 39 with Graves' hyperthyroidism. The sample was blood. The CDR3 region is CAGGTSGRRETQYF. As DNA, the CDR3 is TGTGCCGGGGGGACTAGCGGGAGGAGGGAGACCCAGTACTTC.